This TCR beta chain was recovered during a study of CD8+CD57+ T cells in acquired aplastic anemia. Overall study context: Sorted CD4+ and CD8+ cell DNA averaged roughly 3.2 ug.

The table lists this clonotype with a count of one. The antigen is unknown. Study-wide results and limits: Shared by patients and controls, 25 to 35 CD8+ CDR3s were abundant in patients. Controls and patients did not differ significantly in CD8+ Simpson's diversity.

V dropped 6 bases and J dropped 3; count of bases not matched to a gene: 9. This CDR3 has 15 amino acids. CDR1 is WSHSY, CDR2 SAAADI, per germline. For CDR3 and TCR beta VDJ profiling, genomic DNA was the template used. Each CDR3 protein gets one entry after TCRdb re-called the reads with MiXCR. The sample has 250,000 to 300,000 distinct CDR3 sequences; approximately 55% are singletons. The sequenced material came from sorted CD4+, CD8+, or CD8+CD57+ T cells (not recorded which) from PBMCs. The chain combines TRBV10-2 with TRBJ2-5; 8 bases line up with TRBD2. The sequence came from a human donor with severe aplastic anemia or a healthy control (not recorded which). CDR3 nucleotide sequence: TGCGCCAGCAGATCCTTAAGCGGGAGCAAAGAGACCCAGTACTTC. Translated, it gives CASRSLSGSKETQYF.